The TCR beta chain described here comes from a study of spatial heterogeneity in lung cancer. This clonotype was detected a few times. Germline V gene data show CDR1 as LGHNA and CDR2 as YNFKEQ. The CDR3 runs to 15 residues. V shed 0 bases and J shed 5 bases, with 13 bases lying between them. Each CDR3 protein gets one entry after TCRdb re-called the 5' RACE reads with MiXCR. This sample has approximately 39,000 distinct CDR3 sequences; approximately 6.8% occur once, and the top ten carry 29%. This sample's time point: sample taken at primary tumor resection. The source was PBMCs, collected at surgery. The rearrangement joins TRBV4-2 to TRBJ1-1, with no clear D. This sequence was found in a female donor with early-stage non-small cell lung cancer. The CDR3 region has the DNA TGTGCCAGCAGCCAAGATCCCAATTCCGGAACTGAAGCTTTCTTT. Protein sequence: CASSQDPNSGTEAFF.